This is a list of T cell receptor beta chains from one sample in a study of blood T cell repertoires in COVID-19. Clones were read by immunoSEQ multiplex PCR, and TCRdb kept only the in-frame ones, dropping some. Here the sample spans hundreds of thousands of clones, 65% to 85% being singletons. Sequenced material: peripheral blood. The origin of the receptors is a woman under 40 with COVID-19, enrolled during active disease. Each CDR3 is given with its conserved first and last residue. The D gene is left open where the match is weak. Where a row states a size, it is once, few, many or the class of an expanded clone; other rows omit it.

j_call v_call cdr3_length d_call clone_size cdr3_nt cdr3_aa
TRBJ2-5 TRBV2 12 TRBD1 once TGTGCCAGTCGAGGGGGCCTCGGGACCCAGTACTTC CASRGGLGTQYF
TRBJ1-1 TRBV5-4 15 TRBD1 NA TGTGCCAGCAGCCTTAGACAGGGGGCCTACACTGAAGCTTTCTTT CASSLRQGAYTEAFF
TRBJ2-1 TRBV9 15 NA NA TGTGCCAGCAGCGCCCGGGACAAGACCTACAATGAGCAGTTCTTC CASSARDKTYNEQFF
TRBJ2-1 TRBV6-5 15 TRBD2 few TGTGCCAGCAGCTCCCTAGCGGGAGTCTACAATGAGCAGTTCTTC CASSSLAGVYNEQFF
TRBJ2-5 TRBV19 16 TRBD2 NA TGTGCCAGTAGTGTGACTAGCGGAGTACCTCAAGAGACCCAGTACTTC CASSVTSGVPQETQYF
TRBJ1-1 TRBV7-2 13 NA NA TGTGCCAGCAGCGGACAGCCGAACACTGAAGCTTTCTTT CASSGQPNTEAFF
TRBJ2-5 TRBV19 16 TRBD1 NA TGTGCCAGTAGTCCAAGGGACAGGGGCTCGGGAGAGACCCAGTACTTC CASSPRDRGSGETQYF
TRBJ2-5 TRBV7-6 17 TRBD2 NA TGTGCCAGCAGCTTAATGGCGAGCGGGGGATTCGCCGAGACCCAGTACTTC CASSLMASGGFAETQYF
TRBJ1-1 TRBV5-4 16 NA NA TGTGCCAGCACCACCACCGCGGGGGTGGAGAACACTGAAGCTTTCTTT CASTTTAGVENTEAFF
TRBJ2-4 TRBV6-6 12 NA NA TGTGCCAGCAGTGAGGGAAAAAACATTCAGTACTTC CASSEGKNIQYF
TRBJ1-1 TRBV7-9 13 TRBD1 NA TGTGCCAGCAGCACGCTGACAGGGGGTTTCGCTTTCTTT CASSTLTGGFAFF
TRBJ2-1 TRBV7-8 13 NA NA TGTGCCAGCAGCTTAAGTGCGTTGAATGAGCAGTTCTTC CASSLSALNEQFF
TRBJ1-1 TRBV5-1 15 TRBD1 NA TGCGCCAGCAGACGCGGACAGGGTTTACGTACTGAAGCTTTCTTT CASRRGQGLRTEAFF
TRBJ1-1 TRBV5-1 13 NA NA TGCGCCAGCAGCTTGGACAGTAACACTGAAGCTTTCTTT CASSLDSNTEAFF
TRBJ1-2 TRBV12-5 15 TRBD1 NA TGTGCTAGTGGTCGCGGGACAGGGTGGGGGTATGGCTACACCTTC CASGRGTGWGYGYTF